Below, one T cell receptor beta chain is given with its context. The data stem from a study of T cell responses to AZD1222 COVID-19 vaccine. Sequenced by immunoSEQ multiplex PCR; TCRdb stores in-frame clones only, minus some. In total, the table holds some 150,000 clones. The CDR3 is made up of 17 amino acids. V shed 0 bases, J shed 0 bases, and the junction held 7 bases outside the gene matches. Per germline, CDR1 SGHRS and CDR2 YFSETQ. The chain recombines TRBV5-1 with TRBJ2-3; 7 positions agree with TRBD2. Sequencing was done on a sample of peripheral blood. The receptor's source is an adult in good health. CDR3 sequence reads: CASSLVHQAGSTDTQYF. CDR3 bases: TGCGCCAGCAGCTTGGTTCACCAAGCGGGGAGCACAGATACGCAGTATTTT.